Listed below are T cell receptor beta chains from one sample, sequenced in a study of blood T cell repertoires in COVID-19. Sequenced by immunoSEQ multiplex PCR; TCRdb stores in-frame clones only, minus some. The profile shows hundreds of thousands of clones, 80% to 90% of them singletons. Sequencing used PBMCs or T cells enriched from blood (not recorded which). These receptors were taken from a young woman who had recovered from COVID-19. The CDR3 runs from the conserved cysteine through the conserved F or W. The D gene is left open where the match is weak. The size of a clone is reported for some rows only, either as once, few or many, or as a class for expanded clones.

v_call	d_call	clone_size	j_call	cdr3_nt	cdr3_aa
TRBV4-2	TRBD2	NA	TRBJ2-1	TGTGCCAGCAGCCAAGTTCCAGCGGGGGCTAGCTCCTACAATGAGCAGTTCTTC	CASSQVPAGASSYNEQFF
TRBV12-3/TRBV12-4	NA	NA	TRBJ1-5	TGTGCCAGCACCCTGGGCCGAAATCAGCCCCAGCATTTT	CASTLGRNQPQHF
TRBV3-1/TRBV3-2	TRBD2	NA	TRBJ2-5	TGTGCCAGCAGCCAACCCACCCCCGGTGAGCTAGCGGGGGACAAGCAAGAGACCCAGTACTTC	CASSQPTPGELAGDKQETQYF
TRBV29-1	TRBD1	NA	TRBJ1-1	TGCAGCGTGGGGGGATACAGGGGAACCCACACTGAAGCTTTCTTT	CSVGGYRGTHTEAFF
TRBV9	NA	NA	TRBJ1-3	TGTGCCAGCAGCCCCTCCGGGGGAGGGGCTGGAAACACCATATATTTT	CASSPSGGGAGNTIYF
TRBV5-1	TRBD2	NA	TRBJ2-5	TGCGCCAGCAGCTTGGCTAGCGGTGCACAAGAGACCCAGTACTTC	CASSLASGAQETQYF
TRBV6-7	TRBD2	NA	TRBJ2-3	TGTGCCAGCAGTTATCCCCCGGGGCGGGAGGGCGTATACGATACGCAGTATTTT	CASSYPPGREGVYDTQYF
TRBV7-8	TRBD2	NA	TRBJ2-7	TGTGCCAGCAGCTTAGCAGTAGCGGGGGGTTACGAGCAGTACTTC	CASSLAVAGGYEQYF
TRBV4-1	NA	NA	TRBJ2-7	TGCGCCAGCAGCCCGCGGGACTTGACAGGGAATTACGAGCAGTACTTC	CASSPRDLTGNYEQYF
TRBV6-5	TRBD1	NA	TRBJ2-5	TGTGCCAGCATCGCCGGACAGGGGGGAGAGACCCAGTACTTC	CASIAGQGGETQYF
TRBV2	NA	NA	TRBJ1-1	TGTGCCAGCAGTCAGAGGGGCAGAGGAGGGCCTGAAGCTTTCTTT	CASSQRGRGGPEAFF
TRBV2	NA	NA	TRBJ2-1	TGTGCCAGCAGTCCACAGTCTGGTGGCTTAAGTGAGCAGTTCTTC	CASSPQSGGLSEQFF
TRBV19	TRBD1	NA	TRBJ1-1	TGTGCCAGTAGTACTAGGACAGGGGGTGAAGCTTTCTTT	CASSTRTGGEAFF
TRBV7-2	TRBD1	NA	TRBJ2-2	TGTGCCAGCAGCTTAGTTCAGGGGGCTGACACCGGGGAGCTGTTTTTT	CASSLVQGADTGELFF
TRBV4-1	TRBD2	NA	TRBJ2-2	TGCGCCAGCAGACAGACTAGCGGGGGTCCCGGGACCGGGGAGCTGTTTTTT	CASRQTSGGPGTGELFF
TRBV5-6	TRBD1	NA	TRBJ2-2	TGTGCCAGCAGCCCCTCTACAGGGGGCCGCACCGGGGAGCTGTTTTTT	CASSPSTGGRTGELFF
TRBV15	NA	few	TRBJ2-5	TGTGCCACCAGCAGAGCGGGAGTACAGGAGACCCAGTACTTC	CATSRAGVQETQYF
TRBV3-1/TRBV3-2	NA	NA	TRBJ1-5	TGTGCCAGCAGCCAAGTTCGCGACAGATCTATCGGGCTCAATCAGCCCCAGCATTTT	CASSQVRDRSIGLNQPQHF
TRBV14	TRBD2	NA	TRBJ2-1	TGTGCCAGCAGCCAAGTTAGCGGGGGCTACAATGAGCAGTTCTTC	CASSQVSGGYNEQFF
TRBV7-3	TRBD2	NA	TRBJ2-5	TGTGCCAGCAGCTTTATACCGGGAGGGCAAGAGACCCAGTACTTC	CASSFIPGGQETQYF
TRBV24-1	TRBD2	NA	TRBJ2-1	TGTGCCACCAGTGACCCTGGACTAGCGGCGGATGAGCAGTTCTTC	CATSDPGLAADEQFF
TRBV25-1	NA	NA	TRBJ1-2	TGTGCCAGCAGTGAGGCGGGGGGACGAGGAGGCTACACCTTC	CASSEAGGRGGYTF
TRBV7-9	NA	NA	TRBJ2-3	TGTGCCAGCAGCTTAGATGCAGGGGATACGCAGTATTTT	CASSLDAGDTQYF
TRBV7-2	NA	once	TRBJ1-6	TGTGCCAGCAGCTTAAATTCGGCAGGGCGGTCACCCCTCCACTTT	CASSLNSAGRSPLHF
TRBV7-2	NA	NA	TRBJ2-7	TGTGCCAGCAGCTTGTCAGGGTTCGAGCAGTACTTC	CASSLSGFEQYF
TRBV28	TRBD1	NA	TRBJ1-2	TGTGCCAGCAGACGACATACAGGGGGCTTGGACTATGGCTACACCTTC	CASRRHTGGLDYGYTF
TRBV15	TRBD2	NA	TRBJ2-2	TGTGCCACCAGCGCAATAGCGGGGGATGGGGAGCTGTTTTTT	CATSAIAGDGELFF
TRBV18	NA	NA	TRBJ1-1	TGTGCCAGCTCACCCCTAAGCAGGGGCGCGGGTCTGAACACTGAAGCTTTCTTT	CASSPLSRGAGLNTEAFF
TRBV12-3/TRBV12-4	NA	NA	TRBJ2-7	TGTGCCAGCAGTTTACAACAGCCCTACGAGCAGTACTTC	CASSLQQPYEQYF
TRBV3-1/TRBV3-2	TRBD1	NA	TRBJ2-7	TGTGCCAGCAGTAGGACAGGGGGTAATTCCTACGAGCAGTACTTC	CASSRTGGNSYEQYF
TRBV7-2	TRBD1	once	TRBJ2-3	TGTGCCAGCAGCTCCCGCCGGGACAGGGGAACGTTTGGCACAGATACGCAGTATTTT	CASSSRRDRGTFGTDTQYF
TRBV6-2/TRBV6-3	NA	once	TRBJ2-2	TGTGCCAGCAGTAACCTCGGGGTCACCGGGGAGCTGTTTTTT	CASSNLGVTGELFF
TRBV5-1	TRBD1	NA	TRBJ1-1	TGCGCCAGCAGCTCCGGACAGGGCGAGGGTGCTTTCTTT	CASSSGQGEGAFF
TRBV2	NA	few	TRBJ1-3	TGTGCCAGCAGTGCCCAGGGATACTCTGGAAACACCATATATTTT	CASSAQGYSGNTIYF
TRBV7-6	NA	NA	TRBJ2-1	TGTGCCAGCAGCTTAGGGCAGGGTGGGTACAATGAGCAGTTCTTC	CASSLGQGGYNEQFF
TRBV27	NA	NA	TRBJ1-1	TGTGCCAGCAGTTTATCCGGGTCTTTGAACACTGAAGCTTTCTTT	CASSLSGSLNTEAFF
TRBV19	NA	NA	TRBJ1-5	TGTGCCAGTCAAATAATGCAGGGTGATCAGCCCCAGCATTTT	CASQIMQGDQPQHF
TRBV11-2	TRBD2	NA	TRBJ2-1	TGTGCCAGCAGCTTTAGCGGGGGGACCTACAATGAGCAGTTCTTC	CASSFSGGTYNEQFF
TRBV25-1	NA	NA	TRBJ2-1	TGTGCCAGCAGTGAGCCAGGCGGACTCGGGCATGAGCAGTTCTTC	CASSEPGGLGHEQFF
TRBV21-1	NA	NA	TRBJ1-6	TGTGCCAGCAGCAAACGGGGCCCGGGGTCCGGGGGGTCCTATAATTCACCCCTCCACTTT	CASSKRGPGSGGSYNSPLHF
TRBV28	NA	NA	TRBJ2-7	TGTGCCAGCGAATCGGCGGGACAGCGAGGTTTCGAGCAGTACTTC	CASESAGQRGFEQYF
TRBV12-5	NA	NA	TRBJ2-5	TGTGCTAGTGGTTTGCTCCCGAATCAGGGATACGGGGAGACCCAGTACTTC	CASGLLPNQGYGETQYF
TRBV7-6	NA	NA	TRBJ2-5	TGTGCCAGCAGCTTAGCGGGCGGGGTTCAAGAGACCCAGTACTTC	CASSLAGGVQETQYF
TRBV28	NA	once	TRBJ2-7	TGTGCCAGCAGGACCCGACAGCCCTACGAGCAGTACTTC	CASRTRQPYEQYF
TRBV29-1	NA	NA	TRBJ1-2	TGCAGCCTAACGGACGGACTGGGTGGCTACACCTTC	CSLTDGLGGYTF
TRBV5-8	TRBD1	once	TRBJ2-7	TGTGCCAGCAGCTTGGAACGACAGGGGTCCTACGAGCAGTACTTC	CASSLERQGSYEQYF
TRBV5-6	NA	NA	TRBJ1-4	TGTGCCAGCAGCTTGGCCCAGGGGAGACGGGAAAAACTGTTTTTT	CASSLAQGRREKLFF